This TCR beta chain is from a study of Ad26.COV2.S vaccination and SARS-CoV-2 variants. This CDR3 contains 16 residues. CDR1 and CDR2 (germline): SGHAT, FQNNGV. The germline V and J ends were trimmed by 1 base and 5 bases, with 17 bases remaining between them. Study outcomes and limitations: Compared with placebo recipients, vaccine recipients had higher spike-specific TCR breadth.

Turning to this clone: Antigen specificity is unknown.

Produced via immunoSEQ multiplex PCR; TCRdb's table is partial and in-frame only. This table holds about 350,000 clones, about 90% found once. The specimen comprised peripheral blood, sampled after recovery from COVID-19. This chain links TRBV11-2 with TRBJ2-5; TRBD1 might be the D (6 bases). The TCR comes from a human donor who had recovered from COVID-19. CDR3 sequence reads: CASSLVWSGVGETQYF. The CDR3, as DNA: TGTGCCAGCAGCTTAGTTTGGTCAGGGGTAGGCGAGACCCAGTACTTC.